These 8 T cell receptor beta chains originate from one sample sequenced in a study of chemoradiotherapy in HPV16-positive cancers (dated by TCRdb to 2021 to 2024). Libraries were prepared through the immunoSEQ multiplex PCR assay. The immuneACCESS repertoire file appears here via TCRdb, limited to in-frame rearrangements. These files lack a portion of the clones; in checked studies, under half of the deficit traces to unresolved V genes, and the cause of the others is not known. The sample data list 45,000 to 60,000 clones, and 90% of these were observed just once. The top ten hold roughly 3.4% of the sample. The sequences come from blood, collected from a patient who underwent chemoradiotherapy. These receptors were obtained from a human donor with HPV-associated anogenital cancer.

The V and J genes are TRBV7-2 and TRBJ1-6, with 8 bases identical to TRBD1. Trimming took 10 bases from V and 13 from J; bases not matched to a gene: 12. The germline V gene has CDR1 SGHTA and CDR2 FQGNSA. The CDR3 contains 13 residues. The CDR3 spells CAIQTGAYGPLHF. The CDR3 DNA is TGTGCCATCCAGACAGGGGCCTACGGTCCCCTCCACTTT.

This clone was detected once. This chain connects TRBV12-5 to TRBJ2-2; the match to TRBD1 covers 7 bases. V was clipped by 5 bases and J by 0 bases; unmatched bases: 6. CDR1 and CDR2 (germline): LGHNT, FRNRAP. CDR3 length: 16 residues. CDR3 loop: CASGIRDRANTGELFF. In DNA, the CDR3 is TGTGCTAGTGGTATAAGGGACAGAGCGAACACCGGGGAGCTGTTTTTT.

In its sample, this clone was seen a few times. V usage is TRBV19 and J usage is TRBJ1-4; D uncertain. This CDR3 has 15 amino acids. V was pared by 11 bases and J by 3 bases, with 19 bases between. Germline V gene lookup returns CDR1 LNHDA and CDR2 SQIVND (reference sequence). Here the CDR3 DNA reads TGTGCCGGCCACCTTAGAGAAGCGGCTAATGAAAAACTGTTTTTT. Translating gives CAGHLREAANEKLFF.

The V gene is TRBV13, the J gene TRBJ1-1; no definite D call. The length of the CDR3 is 13 residues. Germline V gene data show CDR1 as PRHDT and CDR2 as FYEKMQ (reference sequence). Deletions cut 7 bases from V and 1 base from J, with 10 bases between. CDR3 sequence reads: CASIRRQNTEAFF. For the CDR3, the DNA is TGTGCCAGCATCCGTCGACAGAACACTGAAGCTTTCTTT.

This chain connects TRBV9 to TRBJ2-7; perhaps TRBD1 as D (5 bases). Germline CDR1 and CDR2: SGDLS and YYNGEE. The CDR3 length is 15 residues. V lost 4 bases, J lost 3 bases, and 17 bases lay in between. DNA of the CDR3: TGTGCCAGCAGCCCCCCTGGGGCAGGCCGCTACGAGCAGTACTTC. Translating it yields CASSPPGAGRYEQYF. Full variable domain (missing parts from reference TRBV9 and TRBJ2-7): DSGVTQTPKHLITATGQRVTLRCSPRSGDLSVYWYQQSLDQGLQFLIQYYNGEERAKGNILERFSAQQFPDLHSELNLSSLELGDSALYFCASSPPGAGRYEQYFGPGTRLTVT.

This clone was seen more than once but under ten times. The chain couples TRBV10-1 to TRBJ1-6; the D is unclear. Trimming took off 6 bases at V and 7 bases at J, with 10 bases between the two ends. This CDR3 is 13 amino acids long. Per the germline V gene, CDR1 is WNHNN and CDR2 is SYGVQD (reference sequence). This chain's CDR3 is CASRTGPNSPLHF. The CDR3 DNA reads as TGCGCCAGCAGAACGGGTCCCAATTCACCCCTCCACTTT.

This clone was detected only a few times. The gene calls are TRBV11-1 and TRBJ2-7; D may be TRBD2 (5 bases). This CDR3 is built from 14 residues. V was pared by 5 bases and J by 1 base, with 12 bases between. Germline V gene sequence: CDR1 SGHAT, CDR2 FQDESV (reference sequence). CDR3 amino acids: CASSPGGLSYEQYF. CDR3 nucleotide sequence: TGTGCCAGCAGCCCGGGCGGACTTTCCTACGAGCAGTACTTC. The entire variable domain, with the rest obtained from reference TRBV11-1 and TRBJ2-7, is as follows: EAEVAQSPRYKITEKSQAVAFWCDPISGHATLYWYRQILGQGPELLVQFQDESVVDDSQLPKDRFSAERLKGVDSTLKIQPAELGDSAMYLCASSPGGLSYEQYFGPGTRLTVT.

This sequence joins TRBV18 and TRBJ2-1; 7 positions match TRBD1. The V segment lost 6 bases and the J segment 5 bases; nucleotides outside the gene matches: 10. CDR1 is KGHSH and CDR2 is LQKENI in the germline V gene. The CDR3 runs to 15 residues. CDR3 protein: CASSEGAPPNNEQFF. The CDR3 DNA sequence: TGTGCCAGCTCCGAGGGGGCGCCCCCCAACAATGAGCAGTTCTTC.